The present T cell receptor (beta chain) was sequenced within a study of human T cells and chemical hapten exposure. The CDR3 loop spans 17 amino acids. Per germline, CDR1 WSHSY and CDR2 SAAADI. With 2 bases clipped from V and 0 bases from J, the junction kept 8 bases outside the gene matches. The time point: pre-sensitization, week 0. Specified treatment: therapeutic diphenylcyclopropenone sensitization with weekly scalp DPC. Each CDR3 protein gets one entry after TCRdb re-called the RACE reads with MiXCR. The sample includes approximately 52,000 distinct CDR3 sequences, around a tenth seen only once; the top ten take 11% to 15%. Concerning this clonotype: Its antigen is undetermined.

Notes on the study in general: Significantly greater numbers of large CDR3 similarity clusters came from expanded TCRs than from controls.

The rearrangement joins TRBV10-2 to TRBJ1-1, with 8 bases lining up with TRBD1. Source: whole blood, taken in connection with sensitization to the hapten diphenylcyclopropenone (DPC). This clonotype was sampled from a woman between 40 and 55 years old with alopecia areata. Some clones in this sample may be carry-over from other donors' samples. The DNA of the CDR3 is TGCGCCAGCAGTGAGCTCGAGACAGGGGCGATGAACACTGAAGCTTTCTTT. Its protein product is CASSELETGAMNTEAFF.